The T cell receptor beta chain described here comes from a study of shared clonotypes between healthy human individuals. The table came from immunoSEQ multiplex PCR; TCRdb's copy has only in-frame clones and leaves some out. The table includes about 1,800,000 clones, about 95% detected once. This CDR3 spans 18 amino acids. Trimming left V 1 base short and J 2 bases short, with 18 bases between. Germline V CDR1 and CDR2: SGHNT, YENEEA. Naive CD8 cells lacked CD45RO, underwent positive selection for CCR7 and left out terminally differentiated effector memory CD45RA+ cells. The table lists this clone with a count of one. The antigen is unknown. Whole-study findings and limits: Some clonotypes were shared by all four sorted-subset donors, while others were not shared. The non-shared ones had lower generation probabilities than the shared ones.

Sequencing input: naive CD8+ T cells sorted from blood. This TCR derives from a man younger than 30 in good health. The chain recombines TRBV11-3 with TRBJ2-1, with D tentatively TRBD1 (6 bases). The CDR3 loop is CASSLATTAGEAYNEQFF. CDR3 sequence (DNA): TGTGCCAGCAGCTTAGCGACAACGGCAGGGGAAGCCTACAATGAGCAGTTCTTC.